This T cell receptor beta chain was recorded in a study of cytotoxic CD8 clonotypes in ibrutinib-treated CLL (dated by TCRdb to about 2021). Study-wide context: The cohort had around twelve relapsed/refractory and roughly 15 treatment-naive patients; 17 were IGHV unmutated. Cryopreserved peripheral blood mononuclear cells were obtained before treatment, at response, and at either sustained remission or disease progression. Partial responses were observed in 24 patients and complete responses in 2; after a median follow-up of 68 months, remission was maintained in about 15 patients and progression was observed in some twelve. Response samples were obtained after a median of around eleven months of treatment, with a range of roughly 6 to 36 months. Every remission and progressive disease sample was obtained while ibrutinib was still being received by the patients. Longitudinal samples were available for about 30% of the roughly 86 trial participants. Samples averaged roughly 280,000 productive templates and tens of thousands of productive rearrangements. Summary of the overall study and its limitations: Public clonotypes were rare and either shrank or stayed stable during treatment, and the rise in clonality at ibrutinib response reflected expansion of private clonotypes. At ibrutinib response clonality went up, during sustained remission it held steady, and at progression it dropped back toward baseline. Sampling times were not matched between sustained-remission and progressing patients, and lymph node repertoires were not studied. Baseline clonality exceeded that of age-matched healthy donors and correlated strongly with circulating CD8+ T-cell counts.

On a MiSeq, deep resolution sequencing aimed for a depth between 1 in 1 million and 1 in 200,000 T cells, with each clonotype covered roughly 10x on average. The immunoSEQ hsTCRB Kit was used to generate the TCR beta libraries. In the paper's pipeline: ImmunoSEQ Data Assistant and ImmunoSEQ Analyzer were used for data analysis, and V, D and J genes were assigned according to IMGT definitions. Clonality, with values ranging from 0 to 1, was calculated as one minus the normalized Shannon entropy of productive rearrangement frequencies. Public clonotype analysis was restricted to overrepresented clonotypes comprising at least 0.05% of each patient's repertoire. Thirteen repertoires from age-matched healthy donors, obtained from immuneACCESS, served as clonality controls. TCRdb's version of the immuneACCESS table is confined to in-frame rearrangements and falls short of the full clone set. An unresolved V gene accounts for under half of the shortfall where checked; the remainder is of unknown origin. V and J calls and clone size are given by that table; D and trimming were obtained from the DNA. The sample table lists approximately 74,000 clones, 80% of them with a count of one. More than 7.5% of the sample lies in the top ten.

Reading the germline V gene gives CDR1 MNHEY and CDR2 SVGAGI. The CDR3 numbers 13 residues from cysteine through phenylalanine. The CDR3 DNA has 39 bases and is translated from base 1. Trimming removed 5 bases from V and 4 bases from J; the gene matches leave 3 bases unexplained. As regards this clone: The clone's antigen remains unknown. The input lacks base qualities; no much larger clone sits a single base away.

The meaning of the sample's time point label: progressive disease on ibrutinib. Around 2 micrograms of genomic DNA were extracted from cryopreserved PBMCs for TCR beta library preparation. Longitudinal blood samples from CLL patients on ibrutinib monotherapy were analyzed using high-throughput TCR beta sequencing. The patients took part in an open-label, single-center phase 2 trial of ibrutinib monotherapy. This chain is built from TRBV6-5 and TRBJ2-3; 7 bases in the junction line up with TRBD1. The sequences come from PBMCs, collected at disease progression, from a patient treated with ibrutinib. The sequence was obtained from a human donor with chronic lymphocytic leukemia. The DNA is TGTGCCAGCAGTGACAGGGTGGCAGATACGCAGTATTTT. The resulting protein is CASSDRVADTQYF.